These 25 T cell receptor beta chains were sequenced from one sample in a study of long-term antiretroviral therapy in people with HIV. immunoSEQ v3.0 was run at survey level. The data were produced by immunoSEQ multiplex PCR, yet TCRdb's version contains in-frame clones alone and is incomplete. The sample has some 40,000 clones, 85% seen once; the top ten hold 4.5% to 7%. The specimen comprised unsorted PBMCs, sampled 3.1 years after starting antiretroviral therapy. The receptor set was obtained from a woman aged 50 to 65 with HIV.

This clone appeared a single time. The chain uses TRBV5-4 and TRBJ2-3; 10 bases line up with TRBD1. Germline V CDR1 and CDR2: SGHNT, YYREEE (reference sequence). There are 17 residues in the CDR3. The V gene end was trimmed by 3 bases and the J gene end by 5 bases; junction bases not matched to a gene: 12. CDR3 DNA sequence: TGTGCCAGCAGCTCGGCGACAGGGGGCTTGAGGTTAGATACGCAGTATTTT. It specifies CASSSATGGLRLDTQYF.

The chain carries TRBV2 and TRBJ2-1, with 11 nucleotides matching TRBD2. This CDR3 spans 14 amino acids. The J segment lost 9 bases and the V segment lost 6 bases, leaving 7 bases of the junction unmatched. The germline CDR1 and CDR2 sequences are SNHLY and FYNNEI. CDR3 in amino acids: CASRGLAERGEQFF. In DNA form, the CDR3 reads TGTGCCAGCAGGGGACTAGCGGAGCGGGGTGAGCAGTTCTTC.

The chain employs TRBV5-4 and TRBJ2-1; 7 bases align to TRBD2. The germline gives CDR1 SGHNT, CDR2 YYREEE (reference sequence). This CDR3 contains 15 residues. V shed 3 bases, J shed 1 base, and the junction held 4 bases outside the gene matches. The CDR3 loop reads CASSSPSGSYNEQFF. The CDR3 DNA is TGTGCCAGCAGCTCACCTAGCGGTTCCTACAATGAGCAGTTCTTC.

The chain combines TRBV9 with TRBJ2-2, with D possibly TRBD1 on 6 matching bases. V was clipped by 6 bases and J by 3 bases, with 9 bases between them. Germline V gene lookup returns CDR1 SGDLS and CDR2 YYNGEE. CDR3 length equals 13 residues. CDR3: CASNSGDTGELFF. The CDR3, as DNA: TGTGCCAGCAATTCAGGGGACACCGGGGAGCTGTTTTTT.

This chain joins TRBV2 and TRBJ2-2; D perhaps matches TRBD2 (5 bases). The CDR3 has 12 residues. Germline values: CDR1 SNHLY, CDR2 FYNNEI. V lost 4 bases, J lost 8 bases, and 8 bases lay in between. CDR3: CASSGEGGELFF. CDR3 nucleotide sequence: TGTGCCAGCAGTGGTGAGGGTGGGGAGCTGTTTTTT.

The V call is TRBV9, the J call TRBJ1-1; 9 nucleotides align to TRBD1. Germline lookup yields CDR1 SGDLS and CDR2 YYNGEE. The CDR3 length is 14 residues. V lost 6 bases, J lost 4 bases, and 7 bases stayed unmatched. The CDR3 region has the DNA TGTGCCAGCAACCCGACAGGGGGAGGCACTGAAGCTTTCTTT. It is translated as CASNPTGGGTEAFF.

This chain links TRBV7-2 with TRBJ1-2; D not resolved. Trimming stripped 2 bases from V and 2 bases from J, with 3 bases between. CDR1 and CDR2 from the germline V gene are SGHTA and FQGNSA. This CDR3 spans 12 amino acids. The CDR3 bases are TGTGCCAGCAGCTTATCCAACTATGGCTACACCTTC. Translating it yields CASSLSNYGYTF.

The rearrangement links TRBV11-1 to TRBJ2-1; 11 bases align to TRBD2. With V trimmed by 2 bases and J by 2 bases, 5 bases remained unmatched. Per germline, CDR1 SGHAT and CDR2 FQDESV (reference sequence). CDR3 size: 17 residues. The CDR3 here is CASSLTYSGGAYNEQFF. The DNA for the CDR3 is TGTGCCAGCAGCTTAACCTATAGCGGGGGGGCCTACAATGAGCAGTTCTTC.

The genes are TRBV7-6 and TRBJ2-1, with 8 bases aligning to TRBD2. Trimming removed 0 bases from V and 4 bases from J; junction bases left unmatched: 2. Germline CDR1 and CDR2: SGHVS and FNYEAQ. The CDR3 consists of 15 residues. CDR3 in DNA: TGTGCCAGCAGCTTAGCTAGCGGGGCGTACAATGAGCAGTTCTTC. Its translation is CASSLASGAYNEQFF.

V usage is TRBV9 and J usage is TRBJ2-3, with D perhaps matching TRBD1 (5 bases). V lost 3 bases, J lost 0 bases, and 14 bases lay in between. CDR1 SGDLS and CDR2 YYNGEE come from the germline V gene. The CDR3 consists of 16 residues. This CDR3 reads CASSDGAGASTDTQYF. CDR3 in DNA: TGTGCCAGCAGCGATGGGGCCGGTGCTAGCACAGATACGCAGTATTTT.

V gene TRBV7-2 combines with J gene TRBJ2-3; possibly TRBD2 for D (5 bases). Germline V CDR1 and CDR2: SGHTA, FQGNSA. This CDR3 is 15 amino acids long. Trimming cost V 2 bases and J 5 bases, with 14 bases left between them. CDR3 bases: TGTGCCAGCAGCTTACAATCGCTAGCCAAAGATACGCAGTATTTT. It encodes CASSLQSLAKDTQYF.

This chain links TRBV5-3 with TRBJ2-2; D gene uncertain. TRBV5-3 is reported as an ORF; its role is uncertain. This CDR3 has 15 amino acids. Trimming removed 4 bases at V and 3 bases at J, with 13 bases between. CDR3 loop: CARSPKPRDTGELFF. As DNA, the CDR3 is TGTGCCAGAAGCCCTAAGCCCCGGGACACCGGGGAGCTGTTTTTT.

The chain is built from TRBV25-1 and TRBJ2-5, with unresolved D. The CDR3 is made up of 13 amino acids. Germline V gives CDR1 MGHDK, CDR2 SYGVNS. Between the trimmed V and J ends, which lost 6 bases and 1 base, there was a span of 9 bases. The CDR3 nucleotides are TGTGCCAGCAGCCCTTTGGGCCAAGAGACCCAGTACTTC. This sequence encodes CASSPLGQETQYF.

This chain links TRBV2 with TRBJ2-3; TRBD2 matches at 11 bases. Germline CDR1 SNHLY, CDR2 FYNNEI. The CDR3 extends over 16 amino acids. V was pared by 6 bases and J by 0 bases, with 5 bases of the junction left unmatched. The CDR3 sequence: CASRATSGASTDTQYF. CDR3 DNA: TGTGCCAGCAGGGCGACTAGCGGGGCTAGCACAGATACGCAGTATTTT.

This clone appeared a single time. V usage is TRBV15 and J usage is TRBJ2-7, with D perhaps matching TRBD1 (7 bases). The germline CDR1 and CDR2 sequences are LNHNV and YYDKDF (reference sequence). The V end lost 1 base, the J end lost 2 bases, and 12 bases lay between the germline ends. The CDR3 spans 15 residues. CDR3 nucleotides: TGTGCCACCAGCAGAGGGACTACAGGGGCCTACGAGCAGTACTTC. Its translation is CATSRGTTGAYEQYF.

The chain combines TRBV6-5 with TRBJ2-7; 11 positions agree with TRBD2. The CDR3 extends over 16 amino acids. Trimming cost V 0 bases and J 3 bases; bases outside gene matches: 4. The germline gives CDR1 MNHEY, CDR2 SVGAGI. CDR3 DNA: TGTGCCAGCAGTTACTCGGTGACTAGCGGGGTCTACGAGCAGTACTTC. Encoded protein: CASSYSVTSGVYEQYF.

The genes are TRBV7-8 and TRBJ2-7; a possible D gene is TRBD1 (7 bases). Between the trimmed V and J ends, which lost 0 bases and 1 base, there was a span of 13 bases. CDR3 length equals 16 residues. The germline CDR1 and CDR2 sequences are SGHVS and FQNEAQ. CDR3: CASSLAGRGTSYEQYF. The CDR3 region has the DNA TGTGCCAGCAGCTTAGCCGGCAGGGGGACTTCCTACGAGCAGTACTTC.

V and J are TRBV7-2 and TRBJ2-5, with D unresolved. The CDR3 has 13 amino acids. Trimming removed 2 bases at V and 3 bases at J, with 7 bases between. Germline V gene lookup returns CDR1 SGHTA and CDR2 FQGNSA. CDR3 DNA sequence: TGTGCCAGCAGCTTAAACCGGGAAGAGACCCAGTACTTC. Protein: CASSLNREETQYF.

V is TRBV5-6 and J is TRBJ2-7; tentatively, D is TRBD1 (6 bases). V gave up 1 base and J gave up 12 bases, with 17 bases separating them. The CDR3 is 13 residues long. Germline lookup yields CDR1 SGHDT and CDR2 YYEEEE. In nucleotides, the CDR3 is TGTGCCAGCAGCTTGCGTTCCAGGGGAATCTGGTACTTC. Its translation: CASSLRSRGIWYF.

This chain joins TRBV29-1 and TRBJ1-6, with TRBD1 matching 9 bases. This CDR3 comprises 15 residues. The trim removed 6 bases at V and 4 bases at J, leaving 7 bases unmatched. Germline V gives CDR1 SQVTM, CDR2 ANQGSEA. The CDR3 spells CSVVAGQGYNSPLHF. Here the CDR3 DNA reads TGCAGCGTCGTTGCGGGACAGGGTTATAATTCACCCCTCCACTTT.

This clone was detected a few times. The CDR3 DNA reads as TGTGCCAGCAGCGACCCGGACAGCGAGCAGTGGGAGACCCAGTACTTC. It specifies CASSDPDSEQWETQYF. The J gene is TRBJ2-5, the V gene TRBV5-4; D is perhaps TRBD1 (6 bases). Between the trimmed V and J ends, which lost 4 bases and 5 bases, there was a span of 21 bases. Germline V gene lookup returns CDR1 SGHNT and CDR2 YYREEE (reference sequence). CDR3 length: 16 residues.

V usage is TRBV11-1 and J usage is TRBJ1-1, with a weak D call TRBD1 (5 bases). V dropped 3 bases and J dropped 5 bases, with 13 bases sitting between them. Germline-derived CDR1 and CDR2 are SGHAT and FQDESV (reference sequence). This CDR3 region has 14 residues. The CDR3: CASSFPQGRTEAFF. In DNA, the CDR3 is TGTGCCAGCAGCTTCCCGCAGGGCAGGACTGAAGCTTTCTTT.

The rearrangement links TRBV11-1 to TRBJ2-1; 8 positions match TRBD2. V dropped 2 bases and J dropped 9; count of bases not matched to a gene: 9. Germline V CDR1 and CDR2: SGHAT, FQDESV (reference sequence). CDR3 length: 15 residues. The DNA for the CDR3 is TGTGCCAGCAGCTTAATATCGGGGGGGAGGGGTGAGCAGTTCTTC. It translates to CASSLISGGRGEQFF.

J is TRBJ2-1 and V is TRBV11-2; D call uncertain. V was pared by 3 bases and J by 5 bases, with 5 bases between. CDR3 length: 12 residues. CDR1 and CDR2 from the germline V gene are SGHAT and FQNNGV. CDR3 protein: CASSLGNNEQFF. In nucleotides, the CDR3 is TGTGCCAGCAGCTTGGGTAACAATGAGCAGTTCTTC.

The chain has TRBV27 and TRBJ2-5, with 7 bases fitting TRBD2. Germline V lookup: CDR1 MNHEY, CDR2 SMNVEV (reference sequence). This CDR3 contains 14 residues. Trimming at V came to 6 bases and at J to 1 base, leaving 5 bases not matched to a gene. The CDR3: CASSPLAIQETQYF. CDR3 in DNA: TGTGCCAGCAGCCCACTAGCGATCCAAGAGACCCAGTACTTC.